The entry below describes one T cell receptor beta chain. The antigen is undetermined. The V end lost 6 bases, the J end lost 6 bases, and 21 bases lay between the germline ends. Per germline, CDR1 KGHSH and CDR2 LQKENI. This CDR3 comprises 15 residues. The data were taken from a study of beta chain features in type 1 diabetes. The wider study: Over all samples combined, 107,917,701 sorted cells were examined.

Study-wide points: In comparison with healthy donors, patients had naive, central memory and Treg TCRB repertoires that appeared more similar. Unsettled here was the matter of whether HLA type influences TCRB rearrangement.

The authors reverse transcribed all of the isolated RNA, so sequencing captured expressed TCRB transcripts. Using immunoSEQ multiplex PCR, the repertoire was profiled, and TCRdb retains in-frame clones only, with some absent. There are over 300,000 clones in the sample; under 8.5% occur only once, and less than 0.45% lies in the top ten. The origin of this receptor is a young woman in good health. Sequenced material: central memory CD4+ T cells from blood. The chain combines TRBV18 with TRBJ2-7, with D maybe TRBD2 (6 bases). CDR3 DNA sequence: TGTGCCAGCTCGCCGGGACTTATGAGGACTCTCGAGCAGTACTTC. Protein: CASSPGLMRTLEQYF. Together with reference TRBV18 and TRBJ2-7, the CDR3 gives the full variable domain: NAGVMQNPRHLVRRRGQEARLRCSPMKGHSHVYWYRQLPEEGLKFMVYLQKENIIDESGMPKERFSAEFPKEGPSILRIQQVVRGDSAAYFCASSPGLMRTLEQYFGPGTRLTVT.